Each of the 2 T cell receptor beta chains below was sequenced from the same sample in a study of Ad26.COV2.S vaccination and SARS-CoV-2 variants. Profiling relied on immunoSEQ multiplex PCR, and the TCRdb table lists in-frame clones only, not all of them. The table lists roughly 320,000 clones, 87% of them singletons. Treatment reported: roughly 18 received Ad26.COV2.S at low or high dose, single or two shots; 5 received placebo; per-sample allocation not given. Sampling happened 63 days after the first vaccine or placebo injection. The sample here was peripheral blood, taken in a trial of Ad26.COV2.S vaccine versus placebo. These receptors came from a person between 18 and 59 years old who received the Ad26.COV2.S COVID-19 vaccine or a placebo.

The chain uses TRBV10-3 and TRBJ1-6; D not certain. Germline CDR1 and CDR2: ENHRY and SYGVKD. Trimming took off 1 base at V and 1 base at J, with 5 bases between the two ends. There are 15 residues in the CDR3. This chain's CDR3 is CAISEYGSYNSPLHF. CDR3 sequence (DNA): TGTGCCATCAGTGAGTACGGGTCCTATAATTCACCCCTCCACTTT.

The gene calls are TRBV5-4 and TRBJ2-7; possible D gene TRBD1, 5 bases. The V gene lost 3 bases and the J gene lost 0 bases, with 7 bases spanning the gap. The germline gives CDR1 SGHNT, CDR2 YYREEE (reference sequence). CDR3 length equals 13 residues. For the CDR3, the DNA is TGTGCCAGCAGCTGGACATCCTCCTACGAGCAGTACTTC. As protein: CASSWTSSYEQYF.